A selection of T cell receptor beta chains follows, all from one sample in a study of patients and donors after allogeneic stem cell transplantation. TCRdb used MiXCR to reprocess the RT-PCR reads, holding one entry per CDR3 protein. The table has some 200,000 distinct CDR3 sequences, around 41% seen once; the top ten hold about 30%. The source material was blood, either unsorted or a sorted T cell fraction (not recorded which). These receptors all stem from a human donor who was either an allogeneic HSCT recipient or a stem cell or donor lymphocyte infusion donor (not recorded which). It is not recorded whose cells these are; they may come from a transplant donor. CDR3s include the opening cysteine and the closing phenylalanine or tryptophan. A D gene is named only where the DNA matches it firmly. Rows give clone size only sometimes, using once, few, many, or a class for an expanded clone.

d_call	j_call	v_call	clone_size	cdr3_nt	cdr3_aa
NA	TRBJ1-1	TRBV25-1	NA	TGTGCCAGCAGTGAGGTCGGAGTGGCTGAAGCTTTCTTT	CASSEVGVAEAFF
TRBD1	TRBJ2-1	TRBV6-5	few	TGTGCCAGCAACACCGGGACAGGAACTAATGAGCAGTTCTTC	CASNTGTGTNEQFF
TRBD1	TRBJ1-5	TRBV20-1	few	TGCAGTGCTAGGTTGGGGACAGGGGGCAATCAGCCCCAGCATTTT	CSARLGTGGNQPQHF
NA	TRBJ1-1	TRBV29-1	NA	TGCAGCGTTGAAGGGCCCCGGGCAGCGAACACTGAAGCTTTCTTT	CSVEGPRAANTEAFF
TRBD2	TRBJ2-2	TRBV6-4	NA	TGTGCCAGCAGTGACTCAGCGGGAGCGGTCGGGGAGCTGTTTTTT	CASSDSAGAVGELFF
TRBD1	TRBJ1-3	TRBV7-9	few	TGTGCCAGCTCCCCCTTGGGACAGGGGAGCGGGAACACCATATATTTT	CASSPLGQGSGNTIYF
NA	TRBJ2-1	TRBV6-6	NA	TGTGCCAGCAAGCAAGCCCCGATTTCCTACAATGAGCAGTTCTTC	CASKQAPISYNEQFF
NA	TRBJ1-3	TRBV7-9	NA	TGTGCCAGCAGCCCTAGTTCGGGCGGAAACACCATATATTTT	CASSPSSGGNTIYF
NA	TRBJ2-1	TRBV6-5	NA	TGTGCCAGCAGTTACAGGCCGGGAGACTCCTACAATGAGCAGTTCTTC	CASSYRPGDSYNEQFF
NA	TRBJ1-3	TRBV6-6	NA	TGTGCCAGCGGTGCTGGAAACACCATATATTTT	CASGAGNTIYF
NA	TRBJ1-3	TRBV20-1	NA	TGCAGTGCTAGAGATGCTGTAACTTACACCATATATTTT	CSARDAVTYTIYF
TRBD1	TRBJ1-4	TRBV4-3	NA	TGCGCCAGCAGCCAAGGACAGGGAATCCCTAATGAAAAACTGTTTTTT	CASSQGQGIPNEKLFF
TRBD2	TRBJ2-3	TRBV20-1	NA	TGCAGTGCCAGCGGGGGTACAGATACGCAGTATTTT	CSASGGTDTQYF
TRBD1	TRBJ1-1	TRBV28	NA	TGTGCCAGCTCGGGACAGGGGGCTAAAGATAAAGAAGCTTTCTTT	CASSGQGAKDKEAFF
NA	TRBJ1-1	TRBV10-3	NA	TGTGCCATAAGGGGTTTAGAGCCGACCGATGAAGCTTTCTTT	CAIRGLEPTDEAFF